A single sample is the source of the 7 T cell receptor beta chains below, sequenced in a study of identical twins' blood T cells. A single record per CDR3 protein comes from TCRdb applying MiXCR to the 5' RACE reads. The sample holds fewer than 450,000 distinct CDR3 sequences; approximately 30% are singletons and the top ten take 6% to 7%. Sequencing was carried out using PBMCs. The receptors originated from a woman between 18 and 55 years old in good health.

The rearrangement links TRBV12-5 to TRBJ1-5; maybe TRBD1 (5 bases). V was shortened by 4 bases and J by 1 base, with 11 bases between the two germline ends. The germline CDR1 and CDR2 sequences are LGHNT and FRNRAP. This CDR3 has 15 amino acids. The CDR3, as DNA: TGTGCTAGTGGTTCGTCTAGACAGAGCAATCAGCCCCAGCATTTT. Residues: CASGSSRQSNQPQHF.

This clonotype was recorded once. The chain links TRBV18 to TRBJ1-4; no clear D. This CDR3 contains 15 residues. Trimming shortened V by 3 bases and J by 4 bases, and 12 bases separated the two germline ends. CDR1 is KGHSH and CDR2 is LQKENI in the germline V gene. The CDR3 loop reads CASSPVGRNNEKLFF. The CDR3 region has the DNA TGTGCCAGCTCACCGGTCGGCAGAAATAATGAAAAACTGTTTTTT.

This sequence joins TRBV5-5 and TRBJ2-1; 7 bases match TRBD1. With 4 bases clipped from V and 6 bases from J, the junction kept 10 bases outside the gene matches. Germline-derived CDR1 and CDR2 are SGHKS and YYEKEE (reference sequence). The CDR3 has 15 residues. The CDR3 DNA is TGTGCCAGCAGCGGACGGGGACAGAGGGTCAATGAGCAGTTCTTC. The encoded protein is CASSGRGQRVNEQFF.

This clonotype was observed once. A much larger clone lies one base from this, so it may be a read error. This chain links TRBV7-2 with TRBJ1-2, with a weak D call TRBD1 (6 bases). This CDR3 spans 13 amino acids. Germline assignment: CDR1 SGHTA and CDR2 FQGNSA. The CDR3 spells CSSSLQGYYGYTF. The CDR3 DNA reads as TGTTCCAGCAGCCTCCAGGGGTACTATGGCTACACCTTC.

On this clonotype: A clone one base away is much larger, so this may be a read error. This chain links TRBV14 with TRBJ2-1, with D uncertain. The CDR3 contains 16 residues. Germline CDR1 and CDR2: SGHDN and FVKESK. Deletions cut 5 bases from V and 0 bases from J, with 14 bases between. The CDR3 sequence: CASSLFTGISYNEQFF. The CDR3 bases are TGTGCCAGCAGCTTATTTACCGGAATCTCCTACAATGAGCAGTTCTTC.

This clonotype was recorded a few times. The chain employs TRBV20-1 and TRBJ1-1; TRBD1 is a possible D gene (6 bases). The germline V and J ends were trimmed by 6 bases and 0 bases, with 8 bases remaining between them. Per the germline V gene, CDR1 is DFQATT and CDR2 is SNEGSKA (reference sequence). The CDR3 is 12 residues long. The CDR3 region has the DNA TGCAGTGCCCGGGGGCTGAACACTGAAGCTTTCTTT. Amino acid sequence: CSARGLNTEAFF.

The J gene is TRBJ2-7, the V gene TRBV7-9; D unclear. The CDR3 length is 14 residues. V was pared by 5 bases and J by 4 bases, with 15 bases between. Germline V gene lookup returns CDR1 SEHNR and CDR2 FQNEAQ (reference sequence). CDR3 nucleotides: TGTGCCAGCAGCCTTAAGGGCCCTGCATACGAGCAGTACTTC. Translated, it gives CASSLKGPAYEQYF.